This TCR beta chain was observed in a study of shared clonotypes between healthy human individuals. Study in general: Used for every donor were three CD4 naive, three CD4 memory, two CD8 naive and one CD8 memory plate. Study-level findings and limits: Non-shared clonotypes were found to have lower generation probabilities than the clonotypes that were shared by all four of the sorted-subset donors. Since donors were few, the genetic and exposure-history diversity represented was limited.

CDR1 is KGHSH and CDR2 is LQKENI in the germline V gene. The CDR3 runs 14 residues. V gave up 4 bases and J gave up 11 bases, with 18 bases separating them. Only in-frame clones appear in the TCRdb table, and some are missing; sequencing was by immunoSEQ multiplex PCR. Among around 2,000,000 clones listed, over 85% were seen once. None of the donors, who were healthy HIV-negative adults, had recently had acute infections or vaccinations. This clone was seen just once. Its target is not known. The source of this sequence is a man aged 18 to 29 in good health. Sequenced: naive CD4+ T cells sorted from blood. The sample's subset: CD45RA+ positively selected. This chain connects TRBV18 to TRBJ2-1, with D tentatively TRBD1 or TRBD2 (6 bases each). CDR3 DNA: TGTGCCAGCTCACTGGACGAGGGGGGCGGACAGCAGTTCTTC. Translated, it gives CASSLDEGGGQQFF.